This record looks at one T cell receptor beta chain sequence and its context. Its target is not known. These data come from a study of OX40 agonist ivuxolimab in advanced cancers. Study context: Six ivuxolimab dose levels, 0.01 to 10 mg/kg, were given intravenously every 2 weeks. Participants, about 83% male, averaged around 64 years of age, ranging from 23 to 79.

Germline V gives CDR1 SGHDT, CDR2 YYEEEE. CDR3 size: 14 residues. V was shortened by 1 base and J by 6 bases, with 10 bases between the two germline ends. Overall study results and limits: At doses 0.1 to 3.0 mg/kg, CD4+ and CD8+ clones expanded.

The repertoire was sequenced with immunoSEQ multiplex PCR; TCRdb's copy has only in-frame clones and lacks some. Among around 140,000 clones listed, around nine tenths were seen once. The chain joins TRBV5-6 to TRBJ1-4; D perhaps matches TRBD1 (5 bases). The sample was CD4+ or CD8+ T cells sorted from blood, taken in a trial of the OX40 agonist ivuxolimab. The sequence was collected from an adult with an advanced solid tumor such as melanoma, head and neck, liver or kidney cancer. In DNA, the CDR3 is TGTGCCAGCAGCTTGCAAGGGGTAGATGAAAAACTGTTTTTT. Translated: CASSLQGVDEKLFF.